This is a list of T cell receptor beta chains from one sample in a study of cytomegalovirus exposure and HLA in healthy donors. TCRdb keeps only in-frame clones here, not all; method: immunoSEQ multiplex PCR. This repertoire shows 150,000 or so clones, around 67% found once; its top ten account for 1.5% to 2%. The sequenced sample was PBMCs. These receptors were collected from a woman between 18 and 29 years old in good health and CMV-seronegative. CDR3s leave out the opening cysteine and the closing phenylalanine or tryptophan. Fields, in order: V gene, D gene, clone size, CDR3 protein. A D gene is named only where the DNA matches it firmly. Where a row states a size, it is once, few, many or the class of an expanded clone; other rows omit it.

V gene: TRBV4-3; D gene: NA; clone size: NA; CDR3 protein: ASSFGLDYGYT
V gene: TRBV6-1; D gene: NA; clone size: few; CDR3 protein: ASSEETGNSYEQY
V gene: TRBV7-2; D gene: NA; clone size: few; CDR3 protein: ASSLWGEAGELF
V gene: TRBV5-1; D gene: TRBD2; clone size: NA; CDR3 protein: ASSLGVSGSPNRF
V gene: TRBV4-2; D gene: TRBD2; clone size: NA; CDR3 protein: ASSQASGGALQETQY
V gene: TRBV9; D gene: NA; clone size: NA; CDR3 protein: ASSALGPDTQY
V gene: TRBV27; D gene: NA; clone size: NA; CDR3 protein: ASRYTDTQY
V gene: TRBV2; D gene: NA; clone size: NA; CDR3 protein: ASGGGINYGYT
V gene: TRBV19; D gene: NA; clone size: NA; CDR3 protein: ASTLGAYNEQF
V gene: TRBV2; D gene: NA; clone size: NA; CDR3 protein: ASNQGTAEAF
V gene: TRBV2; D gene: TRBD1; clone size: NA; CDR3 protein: ASSGTGGLANYGYT
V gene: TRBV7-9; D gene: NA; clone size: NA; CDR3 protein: ASSLAAPGWYGYT
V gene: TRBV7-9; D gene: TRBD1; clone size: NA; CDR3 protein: ASSLEGQSVDEQF
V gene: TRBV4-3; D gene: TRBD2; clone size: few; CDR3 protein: ASSQGVGGRVSSYNEQF
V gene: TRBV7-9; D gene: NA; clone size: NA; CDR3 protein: ASSTRVGNTEAF
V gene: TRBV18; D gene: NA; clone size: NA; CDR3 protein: ASSPQGFGAYNEQF
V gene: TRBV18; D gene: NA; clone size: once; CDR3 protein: ASSPRLTDEQY
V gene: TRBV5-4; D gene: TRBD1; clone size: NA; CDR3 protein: ASSGQGAWEQY
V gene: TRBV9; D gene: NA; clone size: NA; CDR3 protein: ASSVEVQGSDEQF
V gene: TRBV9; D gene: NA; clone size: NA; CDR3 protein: ASSTHANEQF
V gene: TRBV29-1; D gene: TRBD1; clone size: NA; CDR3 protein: SVPPNDRDHGYT
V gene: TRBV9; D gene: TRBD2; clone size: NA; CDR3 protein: ASSVGAGTDTGELF
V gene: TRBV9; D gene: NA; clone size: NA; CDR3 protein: ASSVGPPPDEQF
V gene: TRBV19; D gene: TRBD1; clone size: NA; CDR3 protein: ATSPGQGTDTQY
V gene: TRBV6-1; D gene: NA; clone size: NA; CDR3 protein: ASSILGPPADTQY
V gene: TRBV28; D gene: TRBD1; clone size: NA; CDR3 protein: ASRPQGEDNSPLH
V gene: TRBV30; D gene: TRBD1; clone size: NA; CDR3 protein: AWVPRGLGQGAYHYGYT
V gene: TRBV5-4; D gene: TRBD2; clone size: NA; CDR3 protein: ASSLRGGLETQY
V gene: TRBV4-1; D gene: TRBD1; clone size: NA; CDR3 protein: ASSQRTTQGAKRVGEQF
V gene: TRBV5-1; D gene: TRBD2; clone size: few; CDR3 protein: ASSLGTSGGADTQY
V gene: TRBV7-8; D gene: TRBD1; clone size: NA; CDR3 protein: ASSLDPGTGDQPQH
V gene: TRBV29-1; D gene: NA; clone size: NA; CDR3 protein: SVGRSSPYNEQF